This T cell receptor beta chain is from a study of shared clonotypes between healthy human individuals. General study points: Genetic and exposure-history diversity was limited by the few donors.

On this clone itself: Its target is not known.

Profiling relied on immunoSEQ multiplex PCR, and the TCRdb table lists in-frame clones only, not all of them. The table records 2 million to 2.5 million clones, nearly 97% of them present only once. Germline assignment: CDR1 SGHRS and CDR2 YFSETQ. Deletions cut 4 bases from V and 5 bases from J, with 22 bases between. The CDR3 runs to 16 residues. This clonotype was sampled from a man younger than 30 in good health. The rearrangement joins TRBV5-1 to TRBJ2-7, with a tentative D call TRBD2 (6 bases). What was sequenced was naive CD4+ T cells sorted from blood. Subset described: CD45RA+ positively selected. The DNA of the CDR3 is TGCGCCAGCAGCCTCCGGGACTCCAACAGCTTCGACGAGCAGTACTTC. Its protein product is CASSLRDSNSFDEQYF.